What follows describes a single T cell receptor beta chain. Germline-derived CDR1 and CDR2 are SGHDT and YYEEEE. CDR3 length: 15 residues. V shed 4 bases and J shed 0 bases, with 12 bases lying between them. This entry belongs to a study of blood T cell repertoires in COVID-19. Clones were read by immunoSEQ multiplex PCR, and TCRdb kept only the in-frame ones, dropping some. There are 150,000 to 200,000 clones in the sample; 70% to 85% occur only once, and 20% to 25% lies in the top ten. Sequenced sample: peripheral blood. This TCR came from a woman aged 80 or over with acute or convalescent COVID-19. The chain recombines TRBV5-6 with TRBJ2-3; D possibly corresponds to TRBD2 (6 bases). The CDR3, as DNA: TGTGCCAGCAGCCCGGTCGGAGGGAGCACAGATACGCAGTATTTT. Translating it yields CASSPVGGSTDTQYF.